This entry is about one T cell receptor beta chain. Its antigen is unknown. The sample is drawn from a study of shared clonotypes between healthy human individuals. Points from the study as a whole: Read depth was anticipated to influence clonotype sharing among donors.

Germline V gene sequence: CDR1 MDHEN, CDR2 SYDVKM. The V and J ends lost 1 base and 5 bases respectively, with 14 bases between them. This CDR3 contains 16 residues. The data were produced by immunoSEQ multiplex PCR, yet TCRdb's version contains in-frame clones alone and is incomplete. The sample includes about 2.4 million clones, 93% of them seen just once. The chain employs TRBV28 and TRBJ1-4; the D gene is possibly TRBD1 (6 bases). Sample: naive CD4+ T cells from PBMCs. Subset described: CD45RA+ positively selected. The TCR comes from a man younger than 35 in good health. Some clones in this sample may be carry-over from other donors' samples. For the CDR3, the DNA is TGTGCCAGCAGTTTATTATCGGGGACAAGGAATGAAAAACTGTTTTTT. This codes for CASSLLSGTRNEKLFF.